This T cell receptor (beta chain) emerged from a study of human T cells and chemical hapten exposure. Overall study context: Cases of alopecia areata, totalis or universalis occurred in a predominantly female patient group. Study-wide findings and caveats: Controls had significantly fewer large CDR3 similarity clusters than were formed by expanded TCRs.

This clonotype was detected a few times. What it recognizes is unknown. One entry per CDR3 protein results from TCRdb running MiXCR on the RACE reads. Here the sample spans some 180,000 distinct CDR3 sequences, 20% to 25% being singletons. The time point denotes: patch test 1, 2 weeks after DPC sensitization. Specified treatment: therapeutic diphenylcyclopropenone sensitization with weekly scalp DPC. Germline loops: CDR1 MGHDK, CDR2 SYGVNS. This CDR3 spans 14 amino acids. The V end lost 3 bases, the J end lost 2 bases, and 11 bases lay between the germline ends. V and J are TRBV25-1 and TRBJ2-7; possible D gene TRBD1, 5 bases. The sequence was collected from a woman in her 50s with alopecia areata. Some clones in this sample may be carry-over from other donors' samples. Sample: whole blood, taken in connection with sensitization to the hapten diphenylcyclopropenone (DPC). This CDR3 is CASSDRVFPYEQYF. CDR3 DNA sequence: TGTGCCAGCAGTGACAGGGTTTTCCCCTACGAGCAGTACTTC.